Detailed here is one T cell receptor beta chain. Its antigen remains unknown. The sample belongs to a study of cytomegalovirus exposure and HLA in healthy donors. At the level of the study: A prior analysis found 117 million unique TCR beta sequences from 150 million to 200 million T cells. General study findings and limits: Prior analysis indicated that the majority of TCR beta V segments exhibited productivity approximately 90% or approximately 30% of the time.

The trim removed 6 bases at V and 8 bases at J, leaving 8 bases unmatched. Germline V gene sequence: CDR1 MDHEN, CDR2 SYDVKM. The CDR3 has 14 amino acids. Researchers ran the PCR with 60 Vbeta and 13 Jbeta primers. Generated by immunoSEQ multiplex PCR, the TCRdb table keeps only in-frame clones and is missing some. Altogether 70,000 to 100,000 clones are present, about 68% being singletons, with the ten largest covering 5.5% to 8%. The chain links TRBV28 to TRBJ1-4, with 8 nucleotides matching TRBD1. The clonotype originates from a woman between 45 and 65 years old in good health and CMV-seropositive. Sequenced input: PBMCs. CDR3 region: CASRSTGVGEKLFF. For the CDR3, the DNA is TGTGCCAGCAGATCGACAGGGGTCGGAGAAAAACTGTTTTTT. The variable domain in full, completed from reference TRBV28 and TRBJ1-4, reads DVKVTQSSRYLVKRTGEKVFLECVQDMDHENMFWYRQDPGLGLRLIYFSYDVKMKEKGDIPEGYSVSREKKERFSLILESASTNQTSMYLCASRSTGVGEKLFFGSGTQLSVL.